The T cell receptor beta chain under discussion was sequenced for a study of blood T cell repertoires in COVID-19. Study in general: The United States, Italy and Spain were the sources of the acute and convalescent COVID-19 samples. Sources were T cells, B-cell-depleted T cells, or PBMCs; the material itself was cDNA or gDNA.

From germline, CDR1 is SGHDT and CDR2 YYEEEE. Trimming pared 3 bases from V and 8 bases from J, leaving 14 bases between. The CDR3 length is 13 residues. TCRdb's table, derived via immunoSEQ multiplex PCR, lists solely in-frame clones and lacks some. Here the sample spans 150,000 to 200,000 clones, more than 85% being singletons. The receptor comes from an elderly woman in a cohort sampled during active or convalescent COVID-19. Sequences were obtained from peripheral blood. V and J are TRBV5-6 and TRBJ1-2; TRBD1 is a possible D gene (5 bases). As DNA, the CDR3 is TGTGCCAGCAGCTGGGGGGAGAGGGACGGCTACACCTTC. It is translated as CASSWGERDGYTF.